The present T cell receptor beta chain was sequenced within a study of glioma-infiltrating T cells after dendritic cell vaccination. This table comes from immunoSEQ multiplex PCR, and its TCRdb copy is limited to in-frame clones, with some not included. This table holds around 89,000 clones, 70% to 90% found once. This clone was seen more than once but under ten times. This specimen was blood, taken before dendritic cell vaccination. The source is a human donor with glioblastoma.

The CDR3 loop reads CASSLWGRLSYNSPLHF. The CDR3 bases are TGTGCCAGCAGTTTATGGGGCAGGCTCTCCTATAATTCACCCCTCCACTTT. V and J are TRBV27 and TRBJ1-6, with D possibly matching TRBD1 (5 bases). This CDR3 region has 17 residues. The germline V and J ends were trimmed by 1 base and 0 bases, with 10 bases remaining between them. Germline CDR1 and CDR2: MNHEY and SMNVEV (reference sequence).